Listed here are 13 T cell receptor beta chains from one sample, sequenced in a study of B cell selection in AIRE deficiency (dated by TCRdb to the late 2010s). Receptor libraries were prepared by the immunoSEQ multiplex PCR assay. In its TCRdb copy, this immuneACCESS table keeps in-frame sequences only and misses some clones. Where compared with another copy, unresolved V genes explain less than half of these, and the others have no known cause. For this sample there are roughly 24,000 clones; 96% appear just once. The ten largest account for 0.15% to 0.2% of the sample. Conventional CD4 T cells were sorted as CD4+CD127+ cells. The material sequenced was CD4+CD127+ conventional T cells sorted from PBMCs. The receptors here all came from a human donor in good health.

The chain joins TRBV7-6 to TRBJ1-4; D remains ambiguous. Trimming removed 2 bases from V and 7 bases from J, with 11 bases in between. This CDR3 contains 14 residues. Germline loops: CDR1 SGHVS, CDR2 FNYEAQ. This CDR3 reads CASSLPDGSEKLFF. CDR3 DNA: TGTGCCAGCAGCTTACCTGATGGGAGTGAAAAACTGTTTTTT.

The chain links TRBV28 to TRBJ2-5; no definite D call. The CDR3 runs to 12 residues. V lost 2 bases and J 3 bases, leaving 4 bases between the germline ends. Per germline, CDR1 MDHEN and CDR2 SYDVKM. The CDR3 loop reads CASSLRKETQYF. CDR3 nucleotide sequence: TGTGCCAGCAGTTTAAGGAAAGAGACCCAGTACTTC.

The chain joins TRBV5-6 to TRBJ2-5, with unresolved D. V was trimmed by 0 bases and J by 1 base, leaving 10 bases between them. The CDR3 has 15 amino acids. Germline CDR1 is SGHDT and CDR2 is YYEEEE. The chain's CDR3 is CASSLVAVLQETQYF. The CDR3 DNA reads TGTGCCAGCAGCTTGGTGGCAGTACTCCAAGAGACCCAGTACTTC.

V gene TRBV12-5 combines with J gene TRBJ2-2; 7 nucleotides match TRBD2. J gave up 7 bases and V 0 bases, and 8 bases lay outside the gene matches. Germline CDR1 and CDR2: LGHNT and FRNRAP. This CDR3 is 16 amino acids long. The CDR3 DNA sequence: TGTGCTAGTGGTTTGGTACAAGGCGGGGGAGGCGGGGAGCTGTTTTTT. Its translation: CASGLVQGGGGGELFF.

This clone was seen just once. This sequence joins TRBV28 and TRBJ1-1; D uncertain. The CDR3 consists of 13 residues. V dropped 7 bases and J dropped 1 base, with 10 bases sitting between them. In germline, CDR1 is MDHEN, CDR2 SYDVKM. DNA of the CDR3: TGTGCCAGCACCGCCCACCCGAACACTGAAGCTTTCTTT. Protein product: CASTAHPNTEAFF.

This rearrangement joins TRBV5-1 to TRBJ2-1; 9 nucleotides agree with TRBD1. J lost 3 bases, V lost 3 bases, and 1 base had no gene match. There are 14 residues in the CDR3. Germline V lookup: CDR1 SGHRS, CDR2 YFSETQ. CDR3 coding DNA: TGCGCCAGCAGCTGGGACAGGGACTACAATGAGCAGTTCTTC. Residues: CASSWDRDYNEQFF.

V usage is TRBV14 and J usage is TRBJ2-5; perhaps TRBD2 as D (5 bases). The V and J ends lost 4 bases and 4 bases respectively, with 10 bases between them. This CDR3 comprises 13 residues. From germline, CDR1 is SGHDN and CDR2 FVKESK. CDR3: CASSPPGRETQYF. DNA for the CDR3: TGTGCCAGCAGCCCGCCGGGAAGAGAGACCCAGTACTTC.

This chain links TRBV19 with TRBJ2-3, with 11 nucleotides matching TRBD2. Trimming removed 3 bases from V and 6 bases from J; junction bases left unmatched: 11. The germline V gene encodes CDR1 LNHDA and CDR2 SQIVND (reference sequence). The CDR3 runs 17 residues. This CDR3 is CASSISQLAGGLDTQYF. The CDR3, as DNA: TGTGCCAGTAGTATCAGCCAGTTAGCGGGGGGGCTGGATACGCAGTATTTT.

The chain uses TRBV20-1 and TRBJ1-2, with a weak D call TRBD1 (5 bases). Trimming left V 7 bases short and J 4 bases short, with 10 bases between. CDR1 is DFQATT and CDR2 is SNEGSKA in the germline V gene (reference sequence). The CDR3 is 11 amino acids. CDR3: CSVQTVYGYTF. The CDR3 DNA is TGCAGTGTCCAGACAGTCTATGGCTACACCTTC.

The J gene is TRBJ2-2, the V gene TRBV5-1; D uncertain. The V end was cut by 1 base, the J end by 0 bases, with 7 bases between. The CDR3 runs 15 residues. The germline gives CDR1 SGHRS, CDR2 YFSETQ. The DNA of the CDR3 is TGCGCCAGCAGCTTGCGCACTACGAACACCGGGGAGCTGTTTTTT. Its translation: CASSLRTTNTGELFF.

The chain combines TRBV9 with TRBJ2-5; 11 nucleotides agree with TRBD2. V shed 3 bases and J 2 bases; nucleotides not matched to a gene: 12. This CDR3 comprises 18 residues. Germline values: CDR1 SGDLS, CDR2 YYNGEE. The CDR3 spells CASSEGLLAGGNQETQYF. The CDR3 DNA reads TGTGCCAGCAGCGAGGGGCTTTTAGCGGGGGGGAATCAAGAGACCCAGTACTTC.

The V gene is TRBV9, the J gene TRBJ2-3, with D perhaps TRBD2 (5 bases). Trimming removed 3 bases from V and 6 bases from J, with 17 bases in between. The CDR3 covers 15 residues. Germline V gene sequence: CDR1 SGDLS, CDR2 YYNGEE. This chain's CDR3 is CASSETGSSQDTQYF. DNA for the CDR3: TGTGCCAGCAGCGAAACGGGATCCTCCCAGGATACGCAGTATTTT.

The chain employs TRBV9 and TRBJ2-5, with a weak D call TRBD2 (5 bases). In germline, CDR1 is SGDLS, CDR2 YYNGEE. There are 15 residues in the CDR3. Trimming left V 0 bases short and J 1 base short, with 10 bases between. CDR3 bases: TGTGCCAGCAGCGTAGATCCAGCGGCCCAAGAGACCCAGTACTTC. Residues: CASSVDPAAQETQYF.